The 29 T cell receptor beta chains in this list originate from one sample, sequenced in a study of cytomegalovirus exposure and HLA in healthy donors listed by TCRdb under 2017. Libraries were constructed by the immunoSEQ multiplex PCR assay. For the multiplex PCR, a mixture combining 60 forward primers for TCR Vbeta segments and 13 reverse primers for TCR Jbeta segments was used. TCRdb took over this immuneACCESS table, retaining in-frame rearrangements with V and J assigned. Such tables are incomplete; in checked studies, under half of the missing clones stem from an unresolved V gene, and the remainder is unexplained. For this sample there are 75,000 to 90,000 clones; approximately 79% appear just once. Under 25% of the sample belongs to the ten largest clones. The specimen was PBMCs. The receptors were sampled from a woman in her 40s in good health and CMV-seropositive.

The V gene is TRBV5-1, the J gene TRBJ2-7; D is possibly TRBD1 (6 bases). CDR3 length: 15 amino acids. Trimming removed 4 bases from V and 3 bases from J, with 17 bases in between. CDR1 and CDR2 (germline): SGHRS, YFSETQ. As DNA, the CDR3 is TGCGCCAGCAGCCCCCCCCGGGACAACTACTACGAGCAGTACTTC. Translating gives CASSPPRDNYYEQYF. Together with reference TRBV5-1 and TRBJ2-7, the CDR3 gives the full variable domain: KAGVTQTPRYLIKTRGQQVTLSCSPISGHRSVSWYQQTPGQGLQFLFEYFSETQRNKGNFPGRFSGRQFSNSRSEMNVSTLELGDSALYLCASSPPRDNYYEQYFGPGTRLTVT.

The chain employs TRBV4-1 and TRBJ2-1; no definite D call. This CDR3 region has 16 residues. The ends were cut back, 2 bases at V and 0 bases at J, with 11 bases in the middle. The germline V gene encodes CDR1 MGHRA and CDR2 YSYEKL. CDR3 coding DNA: TGCGCCAGCAGCCAAACACCCCCTAGCTCCTACAATGAGCAGTTCTTC. Amino acid sequence: CASSQTPPSSYNEQFF.

The V and J genes are TRBV2 and TRBJ2-3; 7 bases fit TRBD2. This CDR3 has 16 residues. V gave up 6 bases and J gave up 2 bases; unmatched junction bases: 11. Germline CDR1 and CDR2: SNHLY and FYNNEI. In nucleotides, the CDR3 is TGTGCCAGCAGCCTAAGAGCGGGAAGGCCCACAGATACGCAGTATTTT. Amino acid sequence: CASSLRAGRPTDTQYF. Using reference TRBV2 and TRBJ2-3 for the parts outside the CDR3, the full variable domain is EPEVTQTPSHQVTQMGQEVILRCVPISNHLYFYWYRQILGQKVEFLVSFYNNEISEKSEIFDDQFSVERPDGSNFTLKIRSTKLEDSAMYFCASSLRAGRPTDTQYFGPGTRLTVL.

This clone is labeled as large. The rearrangement uses TRBV25-1 and TRBJ2-3; TRBD2 agrees at 8 bases. The CDR3 contains 15 residues. The ends lost 3 bases at V and 6 bases at J; junction bases unmatched: 8. Germline-derived CDR1 and CDR2 are MGHDK and SYGVNS. CDR3 bases: TGTGCCAGCAGTGACGGAGAGCGGGAGTGGGATACGCAGTATTTT. Encoded protein: CASSDGEREWDTQYF.

The V call is TRBV5-1, the J call TRBJ1-5; D unresolved. The CDR3 has 19 residues. Trimming pared 0 bases from V and 0 bases from J, leaving 19 bases between. Looked up from germline, CDR1 is SGHRS and CDR2 is YFSETQ. DNA of the CDR3: TGCGCCAGCAGCTTGGTTCGGGGTTTGGGAAAGTATAGCAATCAGCCCCAGCATTTT. Its translation: CASSLVRGLGKYSNQPQHF.

The chain carries TRBV7-6 and TRBJ2-3; no firm D call. Trimming cost V 4 bases and J 6 bases, with 11 bases left between them. Germline V CDR1 and CDR2: SGHVS, FNYEAQ. The CDR3 length is 13 residues. CDR3 region: CASSSSRVDTQYF. Written as DNA, the CDR3 is TGTGCCAGCAGCTCCTCTCGGGTGGATACGCAGTATTTT.

This rearrangement joins TRBV4-1 to TRBJ1-1; the match to TRBD1 covers 7 bases. The trim removed 0 bases at V and 7 bases at J, leaving 14 bases unmatched. The CDR3 is made up of 17 amino acids. The germline gives CDR1 MGHRA, CDR2 YSYEKL. The chain's CDR3 is CASSQDTGQVRTNEAFF. The DNA for the CDR3 is TGCGCCAGCAGCCAAGATACTGGACAGGTCAGGACCAATGAAGCTTTCTTT.

This rearrangement joins TRBV29-1 to TRBJ1-1, with TRBD1 as a possible D gene (5 bases). Germline CDR1 is SQVTM and CDR2 is ANQGSEA. Trimming cost V 4 bases and J 6 bases, with 12 bases left between them. The CDR3 totals 12 residues. The CDR3 spells CSVVGWGAEAFF. CDR3 DNA sequence: TGCAGCGTTGTTGGCTGGGGCGCTGAAGCTTTCTTT.

The chain employs TRBV6-6 and TRBJ1-2; 7 bases are a match to TRBD1. The length of the CDR3 is 14 residues. Germline assignment: CDR1 MNHNY and CDR2 SVGAGI (reference sequence). The V gene end was trimmed by 7 bases and the J gene end by 7 bases; junction bases not matched to a gene: 12. DNA for the CDR3: TGTGCCAGCAAAGAGACAGGGAAGCTCGGTGGCTACACCTTC. Translated, it gives CASKETGKLGGYTF.

This clone is medium-sized within its sample. The chain employs TRBV13 and TRBJ2-1; a possible D gene is TRBD1 (5 bases). The CDR3 loop spans 14 amino acids. Germline V gene data show CDR1 as PRHDT and CDR2 as FYEKMQ (reference sequence). Trimming removed 5 bases at V and 6 bases at J, with 14 bases between. The CDR3 sequence is CASSPGKVRNEQFF. CDR3 nucleotide sequence: TGTGCCAGCAGCCCAGGGAAAGTCCGCAATGAGCAGTTCTTC.

The chain couples TRBV27 to TRBJ2-7; 9 bases line up with TRBD1. V lost 5 bases to trimming and J lost 4 bases; unmatched junction nucleotides: 9. Per the germline V gene, CDR1 is MNHEY and CDR2 is SMNVEV (reference sequence). This CDR3 has 15 residues. In DNA, the CDR3 is TGTGCCAGCAGTCCGACCGGGACAGGGATTTACGAGCAGTACTTC. This codes for CASSPTGTGIYEQYF.

This clone was seen once. V gene TRBV28 combines with J gene TRBJ2-1; TRBD2 matches 7 bases. Germline V gives CDR1 MDHEN, CDR2 SYDVKM. The junction had 9 bases not matched to a gene; V was cut back by 8 bases and J by 8 bases. The CDR3 covers 13 residues. In DNA, the CDR3 is TGTGCCAGCCTGGGACTACCTAACGATGAGCAGTTCTTC. Its translation is CASLGLPNDEQFF.

V gene TRBV4-1 combines with J gene TRBJ2-3; 11 bases match TRBD2. CDR1 is MGHRA and CDR2 is YSYEKL in the germline V gene. The trim removed 5 bases at V and 6 bases at J, leaving 7 bases unmatched. The CDR3 contains 15 residues. The CDR3 DNA sequence: TGCGCCAGCAGCGCCGTAGCGGGAGGGCAGGATACGCAGTATTTT. This encodes CASSAVAGGQDTQYF.

The chain employs TRBV5-6 and TRBJ1-5; D unclear. Germline V lookup: CDR1 SGHDT, CDR2 YYEEEE. V dropped 2 bases and J dropped 1 base, with 10 bases sitting between them. The CDR3 length is 15 residues. DNA for the CDR3: TGTGCCAGCAGCTTAAGAGGGCCCAGCAATCAGCCCCAGCATTTT. It encodes CASSLRGPSNQPQHF. Full variable domain (missing parts from reference TRBV5-6 and TRBJ1-5): DAGVTQSPTHLIKTRGQQVTLRCSPKSGHDTVSWYQQALGQGPQFIFQYYEEEERQRGNFPDRFSGHQFPNYSSELNVNALLLGDSALYLCASSLRGPSNQPQHFGDGTRLSIL.

The V and J genes are TRBV6-5 and TRBJ1-3; 8 bases map to TRBD1. The CDR3 covers 16 residues. CDR1 and CDR2 (germline): MNHEY, SVGAGI. The V gene end was trimmed by 2 bases and the J gene end by 7 bases; junction bases not matched to a gene: 10. The DNA for the CDR3 is TGTGCCAGCAGTTACGGCCGGCAGGGGGCGAGGAACACCATATATTTT. Translation: CASSYGRQGARNTIYF.

J is TRBJ2-3 and V is TRBV18; tentatively, D is TRBD2 (5 bases). This CDR3 spans 12 amino acids. Trimming took 3 bases from V and 8 from J, leaving 9 bases between them. CDR1 KGHSH and CDR2 LQKENI come from the germline V gene. CDR3 in amino acids: CASSPPGSTQYF. For the CDR3, the DNA is TGTGCCAGCTCACCCCCGGGGAGTACGCAGTATTTT.

This clone was seen a few times. The J gene is TRBJ1-2, the V gene TRBV19; TRBD1 matches 10 bases. From germline, CDR1 is LNHDA and CDR2 SQIVND (reference sequence). The CDR3 contains 15 residues. V was pared by 4 bases and J by 0 bases, with 2 bases of the junction left unmatched. CDR3 DNA: TGTGCCAGTAGTACCGGACAGGGGGCTAACTATGGCTACACCTTC. Translating it yields CASSTGQGANYGYTF.

This chain joins TRBV5-4 and TRBJ2-1; TRBD1 agrees at 9 bases. The CDR3 has 15 residues. With V trimmed by 4 bases and J by 7 bases, 9 bases remained unmatched. CDR1 and CDR2 from the germline V gene are SGHNT and YYREEE (reference sequence). The CDR3 protein is CASSPGTGFLNEQFF. The CDR3 region has the DNA TGTGCCAGCAGCCCCGGGACAGGGTTTTTAAATGAGCAGTTCTTC.

In DNA form, the CDR3 reads TGTGCCAGCAGCGGACTAGCGGGAGCCGGGGAGCTGTTTTTT. It encodes CASSGLAGAGELFF. The rearrangement links TRBV7-6 to TRBJ2-2; 13 positions agree with TRBD2. Losses at the gene ends were 5 bases for V and 6 bases for J; bases not matched to a gene: 0. This CDR3 contains 14 residues. In germline, CDR1 is SGHVS, CDR2 FNYEAQ. Combining the CDR3 with reference TRBV7-6 and TRBJ2-2 gives the whole variable domain GAGVSQSPRYKVTKRGQDVALRCDPISGHVSLYWYRQALGQGPEFLTYFNYEAQQDKSGLPNDRFSAERPEGSISTLTIQRTEQRDSAMYRCASSGLAGAGELFFGEGSRLTVL.

In its sample, this clone was seen once. The chain couples TRBV5-1 to TRBJ2-1, with 9 nucleotides matching TRBD1. Per germline, CDR1 SGHRS and CDR2 YFSETQ. Trimming took 0 bases from V and 5 from J; bases not matched to a gene: 6. This CDR3 spans 16 amino acids. The DNA of the CDR3 is TGCGCCAGCAGCTTGGTAGGGACAGGGATAGACAATGAGCAGTTCTTC. Its protein is CASSLVGTGIDNEQFF.

The chain has TRBV6-4 and TRBJ2-5; TRBD2 agrees at 11 bases. Germline trimming cut 5 bases from V and 0 bases from J; bases unmatched to any gene: 2. The CDR3 has 15 residues. Germline V gene lookup returns CDR1 MRHNA and CDR2 SNTAGT. The CDR3 reads CASSPSGRYQETQYF. As DNA, the CDR3 is TGTGCCAGCAGTCCTAGCGGGAGGTACCAAGAGACCCAGTACTTC.

V is TRBV9 and J is TRBJ2-1; 12 nucleotides match TRBD1. There are 17 residues in the CDR3. J gave up 1 base and V 4 bases, and 6 bases lay outside the gene matches. CDR1 is SGDLS, CDR2 YYNGEE, per germline. CDR3 coding DNA: TGTGCCAGCAGCCGCCGGGGACAGGGGGCGTCCTACAATGAGCAGTTCTTC. Protein sequence: CASSRRGQGASYNEQFF.

The chain carries TRBV2 and TRBJ1-1; no clear D. CDR1 is SNHLY, CDR2 FYNNEI, per germline. There are 13 residues in the CDR3. V dropped 2 bases and J dropped 1 base, with 5 bases sitting between them. In nucleotides, the CDR3 is TGTGCCAGCAGTGAAACAGAGAACACTGAAGCTTTCTTT. This codes for CASSETENTEAFF.

The chain carries TRBV6-5 and TRBJ1-2, with 8 bases aligning to TRBD1. V shed 2 bases and J 6 bases; nucleotides not matched to a gene: 8. This CDR3 region has 15 residues. Looked up from germline, CDR1 is MNHEY and CDR2 is SVGAGI. DNA of the CDR3: TGTGCCAGCAGTTACAGGGACAGGCAGGGGAATGGCTACACCTTC. Translated, it gives CASSYRDRQGNGYTF.

The CDR3 nucleotides are TGCGCCAGCCGTACAGACCGCCCCACTGAAGCTTTCTTT. Protein: CASRTDRPTEAFF. The chain recombines TRBV10-2 with TRBJ1-1; no clear D. Trimming took off 8 bases at V and 4 bases at J, with 14 bases between the two ends. The CDR3 runs to 13 residues. Germline V gene lookup returns CDR1 WSHSY and CDR2 SAAADI.

This clone has a single count. CDR3 nucleotides: TGTGCCAGCAGTTCGTTGAATGAGCAGTTCTTC. Its protein is CASSSLNEQFF. V is TRBV2 and J is TRBJ2-1; no clear D. This CDR3 has 11 residues. V lost 5 bases to trimming and J lost 7 bases, with 6 bases between them. From germline, CDR1 is SNHLY and CDR2 FYNNEI.

The rearrangement uses TRBV11-2 and TRBJ2-5; a weak D match, TRBD1 (6 bases). V was pared by 1 base and J by 0 bases, with 9 bases between. In germline, CDR1 is SGHAT, CDR2 FQNNGV. The CDR3 spans 15 residues. This CDR3 is CASSLVDRYQETQYF. The CDR3 DNA is TGTGCCAGCAGCTTAGTAGACAGGTACCAAGAGACCCAGTACTTC.

The genes are TRBV5-1 and TRBJ2-7, with 9 bases that match TRBD1. Trimming cost V 4 bases and J 6 bases; bases outside gene matches: 8. The CDR3 covers 14 residues. Germline loops: CDR1 SGHRS, CDR2 YFSETQ. Here the CDR3 DNA reads TGCGCCAGCAGCCCGGGACAGGGAGGGGCCGAGCAGTACTTC. Its protein is CASSPGQGGAEQYF.

A single count supports this clone. This chain joins TRBV6-5 and TRBJ1-3; TRBD1 agrees at 8 bases. Per the germline V gene, CDR1 is MNHEY and CDR2 is SVGAGI. The CDR3 runs 15 residues. Unmatched junction bases numbered 4, after V lost 4 bases and J lost 2 bases. CDR3 nucleotide sequence: TGTGCCAGCAGTTCCAGGGGGCCAACTGGAAACACCATATATTTT. Translated: CASSSRGPTGNTIYF.